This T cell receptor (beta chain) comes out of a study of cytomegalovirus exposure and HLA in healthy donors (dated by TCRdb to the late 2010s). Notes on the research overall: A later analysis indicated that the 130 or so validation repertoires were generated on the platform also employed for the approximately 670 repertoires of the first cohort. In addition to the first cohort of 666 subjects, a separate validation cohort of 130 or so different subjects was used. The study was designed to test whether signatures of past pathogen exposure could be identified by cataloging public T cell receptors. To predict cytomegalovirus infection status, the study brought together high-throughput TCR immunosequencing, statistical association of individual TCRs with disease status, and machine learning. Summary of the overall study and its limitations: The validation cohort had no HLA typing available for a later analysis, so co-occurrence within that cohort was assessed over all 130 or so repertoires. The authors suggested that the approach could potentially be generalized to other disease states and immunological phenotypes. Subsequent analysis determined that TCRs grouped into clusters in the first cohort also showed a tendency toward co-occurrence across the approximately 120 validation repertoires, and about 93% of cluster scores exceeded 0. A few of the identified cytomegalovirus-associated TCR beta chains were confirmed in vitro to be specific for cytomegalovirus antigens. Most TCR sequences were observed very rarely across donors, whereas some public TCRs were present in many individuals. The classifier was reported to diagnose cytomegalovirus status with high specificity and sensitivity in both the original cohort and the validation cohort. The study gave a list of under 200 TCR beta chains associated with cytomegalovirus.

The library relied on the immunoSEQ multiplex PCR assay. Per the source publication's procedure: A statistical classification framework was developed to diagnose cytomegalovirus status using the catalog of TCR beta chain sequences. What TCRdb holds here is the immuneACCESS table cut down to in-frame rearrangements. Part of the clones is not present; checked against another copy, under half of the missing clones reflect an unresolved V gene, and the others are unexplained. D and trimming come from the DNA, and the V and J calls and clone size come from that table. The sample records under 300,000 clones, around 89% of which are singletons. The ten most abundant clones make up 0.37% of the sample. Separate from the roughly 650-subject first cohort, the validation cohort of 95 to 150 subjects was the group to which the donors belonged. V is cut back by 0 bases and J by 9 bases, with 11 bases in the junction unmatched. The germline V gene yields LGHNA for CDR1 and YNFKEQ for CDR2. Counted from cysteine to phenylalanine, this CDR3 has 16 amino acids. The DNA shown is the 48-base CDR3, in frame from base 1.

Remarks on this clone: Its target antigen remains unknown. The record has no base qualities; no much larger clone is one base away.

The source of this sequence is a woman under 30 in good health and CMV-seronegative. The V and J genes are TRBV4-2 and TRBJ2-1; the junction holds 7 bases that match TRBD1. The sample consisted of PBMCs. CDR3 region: CASSQDYRGGGSEQFF. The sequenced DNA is TGTGCCAGCAGCCAAGATTACAGGGGCGGTGGGAGTGAGCAGTTCTTC.